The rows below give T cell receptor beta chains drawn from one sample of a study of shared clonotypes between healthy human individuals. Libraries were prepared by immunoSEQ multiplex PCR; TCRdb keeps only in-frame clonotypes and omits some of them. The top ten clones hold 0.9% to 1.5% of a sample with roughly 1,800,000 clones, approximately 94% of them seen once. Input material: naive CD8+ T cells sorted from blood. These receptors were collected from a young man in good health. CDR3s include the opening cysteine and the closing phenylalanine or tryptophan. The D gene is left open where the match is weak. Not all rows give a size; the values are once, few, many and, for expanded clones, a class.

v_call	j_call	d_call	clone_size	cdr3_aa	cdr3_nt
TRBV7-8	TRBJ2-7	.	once	CASSRTSREQYF	TGTGCCAGCAGCAGGACCTCCCGCGAGCAGTACTTC
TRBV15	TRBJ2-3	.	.	CATSTAYTDTQYF	TGTGCCACCAGCACCGCGTACACAGATACGCAGTATTTT
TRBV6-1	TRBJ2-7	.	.	CASSEVLGSPYYEQYF	TGTGCCAGCAGTGAAGTGTTGGGTAGCCCATACTACGAGCAGTACTTC
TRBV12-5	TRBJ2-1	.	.	CASGSDQTLGNEQFF	TGTGCTAGTGGTTCTGACCAAACCTTGGGCAATGAGCAGTTCTTC
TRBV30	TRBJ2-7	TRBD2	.	CAWSPRDYSYEQYF	TGTGCCTGGAGCCCTCGGGACTATTCCTACGAGCAGTACTTC
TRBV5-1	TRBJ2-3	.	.	CASSQTDTQYF	TGCGCCAGCAGCCAGACAGATACGCAGTATTTT
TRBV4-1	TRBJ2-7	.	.	CASSQDLGLPYEQYF	TGCGCCAGCAGCCAAGATCTGGGACTGCCCTACGAGCAGTACTTC
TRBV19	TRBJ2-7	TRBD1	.	CASSRGQGAVYEQYF	TGTGCCAGTAGTAGAGGACAGGGGGCAGTCTACGAGCAGTACTTC
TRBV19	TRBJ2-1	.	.	CASTQGANEQFF	TGTGCCAGTACCCAGGGAGCAAATGAGCAGTTCTTC
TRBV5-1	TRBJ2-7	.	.	CASSLAGSRTTGEQYF	TGCGCCAGCAGCTTGGCCGGTAGCCGGACAACGGGGGAGCAGTACTTC
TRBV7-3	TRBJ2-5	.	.	CASSLNPGLTETQYF	TGTGCCAGCAGCTTAAATCCCGGGTTAACGGAGACCCAGTACTTC
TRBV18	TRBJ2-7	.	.	CASSPAATYEQYF	TGTGCCAGCTCACCTGCAGCGACCTACGAGCAGTACTTC
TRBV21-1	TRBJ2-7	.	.	CASSWPELAGRHEQYF	TGTGCCAGCAGCTGGCCTGAACTAGCGGGACGACACGAGCAGTACTTC
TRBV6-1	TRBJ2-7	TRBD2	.	CASSEAVAGGLYEQYF	TGTGCCAGCAGTGAAGCAGTAGCGGGGGGCCTCTACGAGCAGTACTTC
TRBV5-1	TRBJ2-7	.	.	CASSSGVTPYEQYF	TGCGCCAGCAGCTCAGGGGTTACTCCCTACGAGCAGTACTTC
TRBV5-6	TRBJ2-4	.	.	CASSDIRDIQYF	TGTGCCAGCAGCGATATCAGGGACATTCAGTACTTC
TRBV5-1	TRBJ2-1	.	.	CASSLGDLLELGGNEQFF	TGCGCCAGCAGCTTGGGCGACTTACTGGAGCTTGGGGGCAATGAGCAGTTCTTC
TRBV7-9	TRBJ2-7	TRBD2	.	CASSLGLAGGDEQYF	TGTGCCAGCAGCCTGGGACTAGCGGGGGGTGACGAGCAGTACTTC
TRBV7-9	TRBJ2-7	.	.	CASSPKPGTDSYEQYF	TGTGCCAGCAGCCCGAAACCCGGGACTGACTCCTACGAGCAGTACTTC
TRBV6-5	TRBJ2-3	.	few	CASSYSGTDTQYF	TGTGCCAGCAGTTACTCGGGCACAGATACGCAGTATTTT
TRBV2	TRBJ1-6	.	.	CASSEDGYNSPLHF	TGTGCCAGCAGTGAAGATGGTTATAATTCACCCCTCCACTTT
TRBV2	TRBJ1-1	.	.	CASSEALHWTENTEAFF	TGTGCCAGCAGTGAAGCGCTCCACTGGACAGAGAACACTGAAGCTTTCTTT
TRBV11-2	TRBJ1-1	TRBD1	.	CASSSIPTGWNTEAFF	TGTGCCAGCAGCTCTATCCCGACAGGGTGGAACACTGAAGCTTTCTTT
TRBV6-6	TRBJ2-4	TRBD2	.	CASYTFGLAEEWYF	TGTGCCAGCTATACCTTTGGACTAGCCGAGGAATGGTACTTC
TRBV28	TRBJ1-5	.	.	CASTDPSSGLGIQPQHF	TGTGCCAGCACTGATCCATCCTCGGGGCTTGGGATTCAGCCCCAGCATTTT